This TCR beta chain was retrieved from a study of blood T cell repertoires in COVID-19. Whole-study context: Whether acute or convalescent, the COVID-19 samples came from the United States, Italy and Spain. T cells, B-cell-depleted T cells, or PBMCs supplied cDNA or gDNA.

Original analysis: Researchers report that nucleated cell counts were estimated from reference gene primer amplification. The method was immunoSEQ multiplex PCR; TCRdb's version includes in-frame clones alone and lacks a portion of them. Clone size and the V and J calls come from that table; the DNA yielded D and trimming. The sample holds about 85,000 clones, around 91% seen once. J lost 3 bases, V lost 4 bases, and 3 bases had no gene match. This CDR3 is built from 13 residues. This receptor was taken from a woman at least 80 years old with active or convalescent COVID-19. The chain is built from TRBV12-3 or TRBV12-4 and TRBJ2-7, with 7 bases identical to TRBD1. Sequencing input: peripheral blood. The CDR3 region has the DNA TGTGCCAGCAGTTCCGGGACAGTCTACGAGCAGTACTTC. Translation: CASSSGTVYEQYF.